This TCR beta chain is drawn from a study of CD8 T cells in Susac syndrome. Background on the study: The Susac syndrome patients that were sequenced included over five with active disease and roughly 8 in remission. Patients with Susac syndrome were therapy-naive, on corticosteroids, or on intravenous immunoglobulin alone at the time that blood was drawn. General study results and limits: The relatively small number of individuals in the TCR sequencing and HLA analysis was acknowledged by the study.

An amount of RNA that ranged from about 0.45 to 1 ug was reverse transcribed with random hexamers. The authors amplified TCR beta CDR3 across 54 Vbeta and 13 Jbeta using immunoSEQ multiplex PCR. TCRdb reprocessed the immunoSEQ multiplex PCR reads with MiXCR, giving one entry per CDR3 protein. The sample shows some 150,000 distinct CDR3 sequences, around 95% of them seen only once. The CDR3 covers 15 residues. V dropped 1 base and J dropped 0 bases, with 7 bases sitting between them. Looked up from germline, CDR1 is LGHDT and CDR2 is YNNKEL (reference sequence). Worth noting for this clonotype: Its target is unknown.

The receptor comes from a human donor with Susac syndrome. What was sequenced was CD4+ T cells from PBMCs. The rearrangement joins TRBV3-1 to TRBJ2-4, with no clear D. CDR3 sequence reads: CASSQGSLAKNIQYF. The DNA for the CDR3 is TGTGCCAGCAGCCAAGGGTCTCTAGCCAAAAACATTCAGTACTTC.